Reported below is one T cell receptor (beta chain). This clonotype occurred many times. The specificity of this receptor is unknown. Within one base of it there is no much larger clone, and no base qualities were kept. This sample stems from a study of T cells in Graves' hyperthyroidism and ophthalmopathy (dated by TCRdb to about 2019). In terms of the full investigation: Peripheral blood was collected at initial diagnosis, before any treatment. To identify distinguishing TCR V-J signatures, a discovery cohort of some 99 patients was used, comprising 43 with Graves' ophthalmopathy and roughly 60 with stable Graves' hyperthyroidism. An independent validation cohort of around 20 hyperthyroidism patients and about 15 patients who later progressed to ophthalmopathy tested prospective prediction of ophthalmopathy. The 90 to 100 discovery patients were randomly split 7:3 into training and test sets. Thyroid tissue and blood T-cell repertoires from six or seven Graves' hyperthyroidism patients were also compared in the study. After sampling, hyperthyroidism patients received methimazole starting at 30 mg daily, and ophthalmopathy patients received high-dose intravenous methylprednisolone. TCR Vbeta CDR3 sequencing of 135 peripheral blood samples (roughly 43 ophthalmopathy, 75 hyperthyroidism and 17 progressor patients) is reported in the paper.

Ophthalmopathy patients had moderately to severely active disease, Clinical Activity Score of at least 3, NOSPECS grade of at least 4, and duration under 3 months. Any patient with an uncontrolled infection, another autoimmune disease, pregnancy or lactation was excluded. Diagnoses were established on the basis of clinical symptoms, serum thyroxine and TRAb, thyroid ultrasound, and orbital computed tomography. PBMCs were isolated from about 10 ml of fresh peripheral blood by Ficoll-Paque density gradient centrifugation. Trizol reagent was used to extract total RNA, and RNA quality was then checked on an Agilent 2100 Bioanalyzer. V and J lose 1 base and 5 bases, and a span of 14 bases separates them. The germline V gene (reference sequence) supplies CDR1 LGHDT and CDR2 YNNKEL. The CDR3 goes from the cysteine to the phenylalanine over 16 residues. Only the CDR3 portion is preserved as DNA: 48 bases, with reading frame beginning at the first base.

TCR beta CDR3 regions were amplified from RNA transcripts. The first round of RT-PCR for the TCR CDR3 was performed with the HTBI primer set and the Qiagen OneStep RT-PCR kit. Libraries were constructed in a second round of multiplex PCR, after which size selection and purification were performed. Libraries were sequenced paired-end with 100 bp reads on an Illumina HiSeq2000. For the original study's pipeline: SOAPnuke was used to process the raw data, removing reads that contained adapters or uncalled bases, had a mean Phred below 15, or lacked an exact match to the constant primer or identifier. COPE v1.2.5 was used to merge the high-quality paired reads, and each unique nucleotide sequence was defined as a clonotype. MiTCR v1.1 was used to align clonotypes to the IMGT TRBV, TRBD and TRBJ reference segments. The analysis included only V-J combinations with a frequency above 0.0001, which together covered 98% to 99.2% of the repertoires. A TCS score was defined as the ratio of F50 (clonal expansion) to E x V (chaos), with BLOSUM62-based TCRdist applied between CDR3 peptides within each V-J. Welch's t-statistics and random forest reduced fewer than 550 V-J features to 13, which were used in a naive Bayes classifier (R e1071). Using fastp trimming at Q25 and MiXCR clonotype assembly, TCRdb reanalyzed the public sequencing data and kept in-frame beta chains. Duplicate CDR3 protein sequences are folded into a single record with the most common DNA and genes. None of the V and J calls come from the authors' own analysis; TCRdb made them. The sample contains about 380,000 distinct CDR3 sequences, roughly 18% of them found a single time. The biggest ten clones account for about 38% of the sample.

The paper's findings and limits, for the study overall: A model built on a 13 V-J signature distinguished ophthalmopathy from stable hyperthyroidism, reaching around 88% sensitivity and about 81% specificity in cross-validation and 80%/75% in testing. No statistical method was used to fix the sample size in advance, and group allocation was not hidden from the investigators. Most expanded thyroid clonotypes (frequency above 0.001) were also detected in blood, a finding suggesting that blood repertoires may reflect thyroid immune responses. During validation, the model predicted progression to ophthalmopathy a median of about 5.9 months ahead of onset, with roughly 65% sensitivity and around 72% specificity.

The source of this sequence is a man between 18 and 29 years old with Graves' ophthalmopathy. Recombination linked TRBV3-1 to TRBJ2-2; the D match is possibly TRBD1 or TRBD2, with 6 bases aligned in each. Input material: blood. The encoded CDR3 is CASSQVAEGGTGELFF. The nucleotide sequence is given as TGTGCCAGCAGCCAAGTGGCTGAGGGGGGAACCGGGGAGCTGTTTTTT.